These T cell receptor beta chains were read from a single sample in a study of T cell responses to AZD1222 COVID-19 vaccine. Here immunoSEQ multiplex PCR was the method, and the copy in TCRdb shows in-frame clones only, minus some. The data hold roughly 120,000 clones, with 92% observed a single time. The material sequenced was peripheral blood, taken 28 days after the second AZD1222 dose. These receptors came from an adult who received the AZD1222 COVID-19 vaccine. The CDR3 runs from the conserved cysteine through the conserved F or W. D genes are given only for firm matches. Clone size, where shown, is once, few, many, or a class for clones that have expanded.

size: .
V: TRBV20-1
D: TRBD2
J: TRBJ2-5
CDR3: CSAGGGRASETQYF
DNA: TGCAGTGCTGGTGGGGGGAGGGCCAGTGAGACCCAGTACTTC

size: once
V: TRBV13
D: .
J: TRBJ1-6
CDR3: CASSLVEGRSSYNSPLHF
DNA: TGTGCCAGCAGCTTAGTGGAGGGGAGGAGCTCCTATAATTCACCCCTCCACTTT

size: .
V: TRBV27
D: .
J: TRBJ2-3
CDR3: CASKTTLGDTQYF
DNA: TGTGCCAGCAAAACCACACTAGGGGATACGCAGTATTTT

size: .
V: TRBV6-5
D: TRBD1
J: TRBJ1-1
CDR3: CASRPTGGSAEAFF
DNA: TGTGCCAGCAGACCTACAGGGGGCAGCGCTGAAGCTTTCTTT

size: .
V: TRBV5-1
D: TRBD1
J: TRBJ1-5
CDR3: CASSFSPTGDSNQPQHF
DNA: TGCGCCAGCAGCTTCAGCCCTACAGGGGATAGCAATCAGCCCCAGCATTTT

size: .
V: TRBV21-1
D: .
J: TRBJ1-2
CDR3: CASSKAGPAPSLDGYTF
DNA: TGTGCCAGCAGCAAAGCCGGGCCGGCACCGTCCCTGGACGGCTACACCTTC

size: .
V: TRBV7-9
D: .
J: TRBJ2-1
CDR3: CASSGNEQFF
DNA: TGTGCCAGCAGCGGGAATGAGCAGTTCTTC

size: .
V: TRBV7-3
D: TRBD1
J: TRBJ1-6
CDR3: CASSDTRTGVNSPLHF
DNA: TGTGCCAGCAGCGACACACGGACAGGGGTAAATTCACCCCTCCACTTT

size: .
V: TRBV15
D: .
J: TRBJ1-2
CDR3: CATSRAQSNYGYTF
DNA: TGTGCCACCAGCAGAGCCCAGTCCAACTATGGCTACACCTTC

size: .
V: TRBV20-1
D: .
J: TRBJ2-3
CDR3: CSASLRDTQYF
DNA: TGCAGTGCTAGCCTCAGGGATACGCAGTATTTT

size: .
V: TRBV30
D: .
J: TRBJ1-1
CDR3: CAWSVGPQLNTEAFF
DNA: TGTGCCTGGAGTGTGGGGCCGCAGCTAAACACTGAAGCTTTCTTT

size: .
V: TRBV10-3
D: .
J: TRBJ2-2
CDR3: CAIRQPLRIHANTGELFF
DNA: TGTGCCATCAGGCAACCCCTCAGGATCCACGCGAACACCGGGGAGCTGTTTTTT

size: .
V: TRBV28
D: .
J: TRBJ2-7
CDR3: CASSLTYEQYF
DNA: TGTGCCAGCAGTCTAACCTACGAGCAGTACTTC

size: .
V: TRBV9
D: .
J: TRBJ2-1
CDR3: CASSVGREYFADEQFF
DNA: TGTGCCAGCAGCGTAGGACGGGAGTACTTCGCCGATGAGCAGTTCTTC

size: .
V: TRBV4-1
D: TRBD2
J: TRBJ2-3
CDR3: CASSQPPGIAGAPGTDTQYF
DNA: TGCGCCAGCAGCCAACCCCCTGGGATAGCGGGAGCTCCGGGCACAGATACGCAGTATTTT

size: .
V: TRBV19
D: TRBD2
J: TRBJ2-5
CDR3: CASSGHSQLAGGRLETQYF
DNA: TGTGCCAGTAGTGGGCACAGCCAACTAGCGGGAGGCCGTCTGGAGACCCAGTACTTC

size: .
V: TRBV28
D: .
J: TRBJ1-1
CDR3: CASRDDRWSEAFF
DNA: TGTGCCAGCAGGGATGACAGGTGGTCTGAAGCTTTCTTT

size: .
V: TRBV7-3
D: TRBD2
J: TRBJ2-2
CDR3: CASSSSGRKDTGELFF
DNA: TGTGCCAGCAGCTCAAGCGGGAGGAAGGACACCGGGGAGCTGTTTTTT

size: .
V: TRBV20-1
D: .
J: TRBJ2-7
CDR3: CSASVDSLILYEQYF
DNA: TGCAGTGCTAGTGTGGACAGCTTAATCCTCTACGAGCAGTACTTC

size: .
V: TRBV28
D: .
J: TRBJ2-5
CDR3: CASSPSSVRETQYF
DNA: TGTGCCAGCAGCCCCTCTAGCGTTCGGGAGACCCAGTACTTC

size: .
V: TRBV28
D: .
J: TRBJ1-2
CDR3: CASNLGGRGYTF
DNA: TGTGCCAGCAATCTGGGGGGACGGGGCTACACCTTC

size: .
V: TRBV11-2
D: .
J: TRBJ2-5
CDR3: CASSLVFGGGETQYF
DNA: TGTGCCAGCAGCTTAGTTTTTGGGGGTGGGGAGACCCAGTACTTC

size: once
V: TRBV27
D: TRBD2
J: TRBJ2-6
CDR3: CASSLFRGAGANVLTF
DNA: TGTGCCAGCAGTTTATTCCGGGGGGCTGGGGCCAACGTCCTGACTTTC